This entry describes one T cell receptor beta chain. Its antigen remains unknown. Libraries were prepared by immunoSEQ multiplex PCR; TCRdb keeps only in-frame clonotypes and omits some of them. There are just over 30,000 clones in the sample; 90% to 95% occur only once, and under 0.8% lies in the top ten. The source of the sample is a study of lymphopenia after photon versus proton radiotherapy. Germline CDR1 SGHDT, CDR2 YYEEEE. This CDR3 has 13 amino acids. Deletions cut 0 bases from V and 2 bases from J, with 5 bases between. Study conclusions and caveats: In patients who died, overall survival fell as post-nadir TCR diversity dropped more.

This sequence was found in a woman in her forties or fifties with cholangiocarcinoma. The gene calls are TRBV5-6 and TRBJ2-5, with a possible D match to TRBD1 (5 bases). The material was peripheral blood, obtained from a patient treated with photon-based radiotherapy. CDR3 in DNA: TGTGCCAGCAGCTTGGGACAGCAAGAGACCCAGTACTTC. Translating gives CASSLGQQETQYF.